Here is one T cell receptor beta chain with its context. Its antigen is not known. V was trimmed by 3 bases and J by 4 bases, leaving 9 bases between them. Germline V gene sequence: CDR1 MDHEN, CDR2 SYDVKM. The CDR3 loop spans 13 amino acids. The data were taken from a study of T cell clonotyping in hematopoietic cell transplantation. Method: immunoSEQ multiplex PCR; TCRdb's copy keeps in-frame clones and lacks some. The data show about 1,500 clones, 67% seen once. Study-level points and caveats: Cells were unsorted, so CD4 and CD8 contributions were not separated. At the given depth, recipient repertoires were over 95% de novo clonotypes. After transplant, recipient diversity fell while pathologically expanded clonotypes grew through day 180.

The material sequenced was peripheral blood mononuclear cells, taken 100 days after allogeneic stem cell transplant. This TCR derives from a female patient between 55 and 75 years old who had an allogeneic stem cell transplant, so the T cells may come from the graft donor. Some clones in this sample may be carry-over from other donors' samples. This chain links TRBV28 with TRBJ1-1; a possible D gene is TRBD1 (5 bases). The CDR3 loop is CASSLGGATEAFF. CDR3 nucleotides: TGTGCCAGCAGTTTGGGGGGAGCCACTGAAGCTTTCTTT.